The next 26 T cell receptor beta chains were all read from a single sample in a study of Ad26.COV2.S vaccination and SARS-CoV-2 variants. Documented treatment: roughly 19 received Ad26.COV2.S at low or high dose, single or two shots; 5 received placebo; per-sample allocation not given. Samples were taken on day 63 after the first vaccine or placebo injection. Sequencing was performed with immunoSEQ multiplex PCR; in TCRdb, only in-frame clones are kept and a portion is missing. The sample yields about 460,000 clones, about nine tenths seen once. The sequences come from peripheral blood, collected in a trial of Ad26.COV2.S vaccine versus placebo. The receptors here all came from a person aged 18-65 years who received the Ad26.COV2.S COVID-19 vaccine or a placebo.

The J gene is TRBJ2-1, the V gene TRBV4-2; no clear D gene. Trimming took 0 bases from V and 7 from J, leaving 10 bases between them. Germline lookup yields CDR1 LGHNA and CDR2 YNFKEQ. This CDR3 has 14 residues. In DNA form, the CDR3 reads TGTGCCAGCAGCCAAGATAGGGCGTATAATGAGCAGTTCTTC. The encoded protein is CASSQDRAYNEQFF.

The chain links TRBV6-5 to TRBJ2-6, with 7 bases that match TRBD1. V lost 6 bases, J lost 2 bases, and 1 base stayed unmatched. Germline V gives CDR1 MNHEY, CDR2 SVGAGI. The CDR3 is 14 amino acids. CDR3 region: CASSQGAGANVLTF. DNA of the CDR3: TGTGCCAGCAGCCAGGGGGCTGGGGCCAACGTCCTGACTTTC.

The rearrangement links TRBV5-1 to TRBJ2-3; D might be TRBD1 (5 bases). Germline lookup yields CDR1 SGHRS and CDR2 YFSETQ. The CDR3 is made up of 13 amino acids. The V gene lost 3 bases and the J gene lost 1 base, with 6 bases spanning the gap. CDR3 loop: CASSSTGTDTQYF. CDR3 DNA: TGCGCCAGCAGCTCGACAGGCACAGATACGCAGTATTTT. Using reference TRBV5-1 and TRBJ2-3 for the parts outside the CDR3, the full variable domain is KAGVTQTPRYLIKTRGQQVTLSCSPISGHRSVSWYQQTPGQGLQFLFEYFSETQRNKGNFPGRFSGRQFSNSRSEMNVSTLELGDSALYLCASSSTGTDTQYFGPGTRLTVL.

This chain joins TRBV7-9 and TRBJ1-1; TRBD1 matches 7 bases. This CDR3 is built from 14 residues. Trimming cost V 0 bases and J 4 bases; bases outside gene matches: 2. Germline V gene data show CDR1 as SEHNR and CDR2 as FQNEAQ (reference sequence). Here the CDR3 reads CASSLARDSTEAFF. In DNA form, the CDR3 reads TGTGCCAGCAGCTTAGCCAGGGACAGCACTGAAGCTTTCTTT.

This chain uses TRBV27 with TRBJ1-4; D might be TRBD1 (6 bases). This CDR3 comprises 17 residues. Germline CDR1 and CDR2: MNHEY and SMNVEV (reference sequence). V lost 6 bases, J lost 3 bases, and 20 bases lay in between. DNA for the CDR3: TGTGCCAGCAGAACTTGGACAGACCGTATGGCTAATGAAAAACTGTTTTTT. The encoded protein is CASRTWTDRMANEKLFF.

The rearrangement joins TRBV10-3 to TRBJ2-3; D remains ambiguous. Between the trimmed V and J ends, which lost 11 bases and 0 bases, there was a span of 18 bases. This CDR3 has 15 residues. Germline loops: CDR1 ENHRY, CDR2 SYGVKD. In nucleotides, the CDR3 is TGTGCCTCAAATAGGCATGAAACTAGCACAGATACGCAGTATTTT. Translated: CASNRHETSTDTQYF.

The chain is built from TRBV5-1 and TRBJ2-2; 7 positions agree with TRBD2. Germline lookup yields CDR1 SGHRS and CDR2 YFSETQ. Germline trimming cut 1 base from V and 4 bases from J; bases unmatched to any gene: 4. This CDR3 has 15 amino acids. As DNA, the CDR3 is TGCGCCAGCAGCTTGTCAACGGGAGGCACCGGGGAGCTGTTTTTT. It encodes CASSLSTGGTGELFF.

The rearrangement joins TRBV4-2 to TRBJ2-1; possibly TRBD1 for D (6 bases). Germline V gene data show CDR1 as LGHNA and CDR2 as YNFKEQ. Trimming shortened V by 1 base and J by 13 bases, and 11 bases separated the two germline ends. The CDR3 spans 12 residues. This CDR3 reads CASSQVRGFQFF. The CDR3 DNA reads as TGTGCCAGCAGCCAAGTGAGGGGGTTCCAGTTCTTC.

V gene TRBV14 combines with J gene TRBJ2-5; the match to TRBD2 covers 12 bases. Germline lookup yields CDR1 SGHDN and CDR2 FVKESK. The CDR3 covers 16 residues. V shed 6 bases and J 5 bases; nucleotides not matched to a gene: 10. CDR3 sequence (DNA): TGTGCCAGCAGTCCGGGACTAGCGGGCGAAGCGGAGACCCAGTACTTC. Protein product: CASSPGLAGEAETQYF.

The chain's CDR3 is CASSEQGQGYGYTF. The CDR3 nucleotides read TGTGCCAGCAGTGAACAGGGACAGGGCTATGGCTACACCTTC. The J gene is TRBJ1-2, the V gene TRBV2; 9 nucleotides line up with TRBD1. The CDR3 has 14 residues. J was trimmed by 4 bases and V by 2 bases; bases with no gene match: 2. Germline values: CDR1 SNHLY, CDR2 FYNNEI.

Here the CDR3 DNA reads TGTGCCAGCAGCCCGCCTCGGGGCACTGAAGCTTTCTTT. Protein sequence: CASSPPRGTEAFF. The rearrangement links TRBV9 to TRBJ1-1, with unresolved D. The CDR3 is made up of 13 amino acids. Germline lookup yields CDR1 SGDLS and CDR2 YYNGEE. Trimming pared 4 bases from V and 4 bases from J, leaving 11 bases between.

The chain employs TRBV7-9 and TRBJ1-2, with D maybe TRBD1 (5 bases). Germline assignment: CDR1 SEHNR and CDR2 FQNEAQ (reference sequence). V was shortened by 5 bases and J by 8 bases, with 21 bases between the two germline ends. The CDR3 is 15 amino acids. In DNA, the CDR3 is TGTGCCAGCAGCCAGCGCGGGGTCCCCGGGGGGGGCTACACCTTC. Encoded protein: CASSQRGVPGGGYTF.

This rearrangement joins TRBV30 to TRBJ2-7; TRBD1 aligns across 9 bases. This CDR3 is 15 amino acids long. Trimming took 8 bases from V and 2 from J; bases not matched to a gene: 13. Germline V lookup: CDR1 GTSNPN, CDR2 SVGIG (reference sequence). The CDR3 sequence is CASETGGQGPYEQYF. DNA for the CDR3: TGTGCCAGCGAGACTGGGGGACAGGGACCCTACGAGCAGTACTTC. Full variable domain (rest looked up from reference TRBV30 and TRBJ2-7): SQTIHQWPATLVQPVGSPLSLECTVEGTSNPNLYWYRQAAGRGLQLLFYSVGIGQISSEVPQNLSASRPQDRQFILSSKKLLLSDSGFYLCASETGGQGPYEQYFGPGTRLTVT.

Written as DNA, the CDR3 is TGTGCCAGCAGCGCGGAAGCTAACGGCTATGGCTACACCTTC. Translated, it gives CASSAEANGYGYTF. The chain joins TRBV9 to TRBJ1-2; the D is unclear. Trimming cost V 3 bases and J 4 bases, with 13 bases left between them. Germline CDR1 and CDR2: SGDLS and YYNGEE. The CDR3 totals 14 residues.

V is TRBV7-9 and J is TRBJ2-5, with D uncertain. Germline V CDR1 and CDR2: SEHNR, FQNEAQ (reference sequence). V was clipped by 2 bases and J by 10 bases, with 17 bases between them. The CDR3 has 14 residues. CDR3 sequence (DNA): TGTGCCAGCAGCTTAATGGGCCTCCCGGTGGGCCAGTACTTC. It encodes CASSLMGLPVGQYF. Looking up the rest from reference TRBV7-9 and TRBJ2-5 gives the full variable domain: DTGVSQNPRHKITKRGQNVTFRCDPISEHNRLYWYRQTLGQGPEFLTYFQNEAQLEKSRLLSDRFSAERPKGSFSTLEIQRTEQGDSAMYLCASSLMGLPVGQYFGPGTRLLVL.

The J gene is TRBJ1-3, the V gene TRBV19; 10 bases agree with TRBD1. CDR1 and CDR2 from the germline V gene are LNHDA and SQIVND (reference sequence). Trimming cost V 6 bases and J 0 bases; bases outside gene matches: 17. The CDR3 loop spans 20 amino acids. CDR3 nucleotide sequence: TGTGCCAGTAGGCCGACAGGGGGCGGCACTGGGGTAGCCTCTGGAAACACCATATATTTT. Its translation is CASRPTGGGTGVASGNTIYF. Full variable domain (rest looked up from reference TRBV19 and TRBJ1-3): DGGITQSPKYLFRKEGQNVTLSCEQNLNHDAMYWYRQDPGQGLRLIYYSQIVNDFQKGDIAEGYSVSREKKESFPLTVTSAQKNPTAFYLCASRPTGGGTGVASGNTIYFGEGSWLTVV.

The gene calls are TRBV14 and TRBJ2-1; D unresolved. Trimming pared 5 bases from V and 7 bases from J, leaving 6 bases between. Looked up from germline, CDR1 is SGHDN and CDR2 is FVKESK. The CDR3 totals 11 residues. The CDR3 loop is CASSTRNEQFF. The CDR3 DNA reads TGTGCCAGCAGCACCCGTAATGAGCAGTTCTTC.

The CDR3: CAWRPDQITEAFF. CDR3 sequence (DNA): TGTGCCTGGCGTCCTGACCAGATCACTGAAGCTTTCTTT. This sequence joins TRBV30 and TRBJ1-1, with no clear D. This CDR3 spans 13 amino acids. V shed 5 bases and J shed 4 bases, with 14 bases lying between them. Germline V lookup: CDR1 GTSNPN, CDR2 SVGIG (reference sequence).

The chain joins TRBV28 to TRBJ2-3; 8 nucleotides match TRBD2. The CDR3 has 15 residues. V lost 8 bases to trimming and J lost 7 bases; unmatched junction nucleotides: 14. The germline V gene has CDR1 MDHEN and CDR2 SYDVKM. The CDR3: CASRTTREGRYTQYF. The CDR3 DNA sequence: TGTGCCAGCCGCACGACCCGGGAGGGCCGATATACGCAGTATTTT.

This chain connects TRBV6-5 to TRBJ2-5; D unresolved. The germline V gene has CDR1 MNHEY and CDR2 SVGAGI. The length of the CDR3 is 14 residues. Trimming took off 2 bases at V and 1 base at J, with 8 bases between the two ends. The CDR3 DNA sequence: TGTGCCAGCAGTTACAAGGTTGCCCAAGAGACCCAGTACTTC. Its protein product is CASSYKVAQETQYF.

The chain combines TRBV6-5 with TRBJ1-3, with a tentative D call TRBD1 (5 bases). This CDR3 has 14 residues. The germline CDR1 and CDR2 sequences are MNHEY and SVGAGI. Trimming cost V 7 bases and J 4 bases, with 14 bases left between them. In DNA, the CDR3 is TGTGCCAGCAACCAACAGGATTCAGGAAACACCATATATTTT. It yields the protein CASNQQDSGNTIYF.

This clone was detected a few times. CDR3: CASSPRVSQARNTIYF. In DNA form, the CDR3 reads TGCGCCAGCAGCCCGCGGGTCTCCCAGGCCAGAAACACCATATATTTT. J is TRBJ1-3 and V is TRBV4-3; unclear D gene. CDR1 and CDR2 from the germline V gene are LGHNA and YSLEER. Trimming pared 4 bases from V and 5 bases from J, leaving 18 bases between. The CDR3 totals 16 residues.

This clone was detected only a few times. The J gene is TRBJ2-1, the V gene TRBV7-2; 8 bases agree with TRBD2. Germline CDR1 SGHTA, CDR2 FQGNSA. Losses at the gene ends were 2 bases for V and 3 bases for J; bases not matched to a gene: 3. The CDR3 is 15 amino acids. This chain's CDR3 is CASSLWAGGYNEQFF. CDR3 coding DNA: TGTGCCAGCAGCTTATGGGCGGGAGGCTACAATGAGCAGTTCTTC. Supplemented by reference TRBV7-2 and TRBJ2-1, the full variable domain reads GAGVSQSPSNKVTEKGKDVELRCDPISGHTALYWYRQSLGQGLEFLIYFQGNSAPDKSGLPSDRFSAERTGGSVSTLTIQRTQQEDSAVYLCASSLWAGGYNEQFFGPGTRLTVL.

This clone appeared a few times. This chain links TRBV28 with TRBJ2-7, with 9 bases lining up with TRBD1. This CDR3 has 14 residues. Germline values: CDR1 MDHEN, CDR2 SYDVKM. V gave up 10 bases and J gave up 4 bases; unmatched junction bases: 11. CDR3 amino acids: CAILPGQGNYEQYF. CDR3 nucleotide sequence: TGTGCCATCCTCCCCGGACAGGGGAATTACGAGCAGTACTTC.

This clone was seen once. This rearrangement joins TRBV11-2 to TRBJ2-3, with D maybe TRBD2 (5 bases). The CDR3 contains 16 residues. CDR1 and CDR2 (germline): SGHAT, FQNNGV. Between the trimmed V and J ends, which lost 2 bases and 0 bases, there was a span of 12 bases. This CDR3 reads CASSLPSSISTDTQYF. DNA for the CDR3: TGTGCCAGCAGCTTACCTAGCAGTATAAGCACAGATACGCAGTATTTT.

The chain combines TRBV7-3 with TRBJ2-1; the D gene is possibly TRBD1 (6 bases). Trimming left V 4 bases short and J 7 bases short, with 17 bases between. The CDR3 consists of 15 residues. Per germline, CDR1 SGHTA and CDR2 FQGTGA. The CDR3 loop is CASSSRGVLTNEQFF. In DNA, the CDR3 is TGTGCCAGCAGCTCCAGGGGAGTTCTTACAAATGAGCAGTTCTTC. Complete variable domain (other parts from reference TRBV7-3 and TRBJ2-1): GAGVSQTPSNKVTEKGKYVELRCDPISGHTALYWYRQSLGQGPEFLIYFQGTGAADDSGLPNDRFFAVRPEGSVSTLKIQRTERGDSAVYLCASSSRGVLTNEQFFGPGTRLTVL.